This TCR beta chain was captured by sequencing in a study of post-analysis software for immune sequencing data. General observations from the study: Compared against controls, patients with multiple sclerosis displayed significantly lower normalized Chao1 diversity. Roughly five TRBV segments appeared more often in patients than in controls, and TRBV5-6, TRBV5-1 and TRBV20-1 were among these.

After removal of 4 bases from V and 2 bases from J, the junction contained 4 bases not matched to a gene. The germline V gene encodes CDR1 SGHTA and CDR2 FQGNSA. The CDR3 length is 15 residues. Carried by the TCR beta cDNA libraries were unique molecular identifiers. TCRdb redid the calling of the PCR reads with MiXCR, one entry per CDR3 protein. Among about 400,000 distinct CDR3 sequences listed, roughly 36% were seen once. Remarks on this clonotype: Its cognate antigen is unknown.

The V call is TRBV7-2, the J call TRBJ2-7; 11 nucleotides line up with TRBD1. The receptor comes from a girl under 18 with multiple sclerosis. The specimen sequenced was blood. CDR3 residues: CASSSAGQGAYEQYF. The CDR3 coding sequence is TGTGCCAGCAGCTCCGCGGGACAGGGGGCCTACGAGCAGTACTTC.